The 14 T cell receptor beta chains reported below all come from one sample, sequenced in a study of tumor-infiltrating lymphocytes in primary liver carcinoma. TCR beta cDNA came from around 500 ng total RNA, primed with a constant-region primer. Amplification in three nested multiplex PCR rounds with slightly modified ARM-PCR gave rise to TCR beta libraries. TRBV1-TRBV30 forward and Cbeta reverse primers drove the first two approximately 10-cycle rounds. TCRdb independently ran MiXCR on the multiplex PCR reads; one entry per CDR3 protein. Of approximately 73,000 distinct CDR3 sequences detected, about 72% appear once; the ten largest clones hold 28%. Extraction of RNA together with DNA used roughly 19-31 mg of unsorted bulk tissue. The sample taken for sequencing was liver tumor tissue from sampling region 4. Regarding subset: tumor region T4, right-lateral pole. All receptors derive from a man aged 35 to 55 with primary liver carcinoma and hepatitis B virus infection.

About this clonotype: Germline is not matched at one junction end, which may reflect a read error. The CDR3 region has the DNA TGCTCCAGCAGCTTGCCCTGGAGCTCTGGGGCCAACGTCCTGACTTTC. Protein product: CSSSLPWSSGANVLTF. The chain couples TRBV5-1 to TRBJ2-6, with D unresolved. The CDR3 has 16 residues. CDR1 is SGHRS and CDR2 is YFSETQ in the germline V gene.

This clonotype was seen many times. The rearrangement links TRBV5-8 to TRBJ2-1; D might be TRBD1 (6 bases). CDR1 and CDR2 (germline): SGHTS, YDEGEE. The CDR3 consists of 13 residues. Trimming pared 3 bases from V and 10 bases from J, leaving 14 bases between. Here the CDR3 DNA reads TGTGCCAGCAGCTACACCGGGACATCGGAGCAGTTCTTC. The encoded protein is CASSYTGTSEQFF.

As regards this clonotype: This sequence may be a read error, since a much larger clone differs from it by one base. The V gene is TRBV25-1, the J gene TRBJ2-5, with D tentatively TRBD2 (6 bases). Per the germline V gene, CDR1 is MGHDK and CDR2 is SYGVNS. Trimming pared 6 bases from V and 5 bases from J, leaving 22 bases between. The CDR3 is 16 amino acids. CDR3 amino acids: CASSVSWGGGIETQYF. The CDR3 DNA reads TGTGCCAGCAGCGTCTCATGGGGAGGTGGGATCGAGACCCAGTACTTC.

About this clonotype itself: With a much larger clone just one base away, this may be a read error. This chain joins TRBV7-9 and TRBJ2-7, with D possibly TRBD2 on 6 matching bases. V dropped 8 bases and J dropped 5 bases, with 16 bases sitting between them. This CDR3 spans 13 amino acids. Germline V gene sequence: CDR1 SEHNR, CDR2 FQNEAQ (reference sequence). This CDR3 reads CASAGGSGNEQYF. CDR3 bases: TGTGCCAGCGCTGGGGGGTCTGGGAACGAGCAGTACTTC.

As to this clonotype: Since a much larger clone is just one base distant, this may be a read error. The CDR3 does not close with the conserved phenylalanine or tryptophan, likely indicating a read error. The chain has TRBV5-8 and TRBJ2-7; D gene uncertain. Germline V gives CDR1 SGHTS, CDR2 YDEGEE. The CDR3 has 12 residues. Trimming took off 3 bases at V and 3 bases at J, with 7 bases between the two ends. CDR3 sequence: CASSSVRYEQYI. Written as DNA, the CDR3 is TGTGCCAGCAGCTCCGTACGCTACGAGCAGTACATC.

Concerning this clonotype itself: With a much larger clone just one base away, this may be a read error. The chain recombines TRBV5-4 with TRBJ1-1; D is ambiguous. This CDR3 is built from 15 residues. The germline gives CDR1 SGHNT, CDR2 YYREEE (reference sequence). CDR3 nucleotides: TGTGTCAGCAGCTTGGAGTTGAGCATGAACACTGAAGCTTTCTTT. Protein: CVSSLELSMNTEAFF.

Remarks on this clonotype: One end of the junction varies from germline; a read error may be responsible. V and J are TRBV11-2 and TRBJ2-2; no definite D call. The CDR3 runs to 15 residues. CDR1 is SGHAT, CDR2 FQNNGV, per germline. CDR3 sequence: CASILIGRDTGELFF. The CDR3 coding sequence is TGTGCCAGCATCTTAATCGGACGGGACACCGGGGAGCTGTTTTTT. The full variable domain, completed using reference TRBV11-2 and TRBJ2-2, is EAGVAQSPRYKIIEKRQSVAFWCNPISGHATLYWYQQILGQGPKLLIQFQNNGVVDDSQLPKDRFSAERLKGVDSTLKIQPAKLEDSAVYLCASILIGRDTGELFFGEGSRLTVL.

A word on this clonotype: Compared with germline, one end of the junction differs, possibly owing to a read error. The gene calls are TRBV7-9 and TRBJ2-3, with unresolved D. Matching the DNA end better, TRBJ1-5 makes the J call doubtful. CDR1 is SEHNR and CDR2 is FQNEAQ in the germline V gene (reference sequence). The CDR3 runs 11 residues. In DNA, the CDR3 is TGTACCAGCAGCCCCCCCGATACGCAGCATTTT. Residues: CTSSPPDTQHF.

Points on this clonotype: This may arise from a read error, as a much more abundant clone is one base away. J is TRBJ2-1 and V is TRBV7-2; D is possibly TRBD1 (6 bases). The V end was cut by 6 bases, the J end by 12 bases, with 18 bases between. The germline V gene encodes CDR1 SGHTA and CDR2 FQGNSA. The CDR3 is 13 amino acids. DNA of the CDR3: TGTGCCAGCAGGGGCAGGGGATGGGATGGGCAGTTCTTC. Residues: CASRGRGWDGQFF.

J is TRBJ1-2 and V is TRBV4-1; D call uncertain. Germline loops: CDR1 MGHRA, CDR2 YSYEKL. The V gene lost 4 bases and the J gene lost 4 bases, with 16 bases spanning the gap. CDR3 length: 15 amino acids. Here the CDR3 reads CASSPTISAVYGYTF. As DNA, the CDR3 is TGCGCCAGCAGCCCGACAATCTCGGCCGTCTATGGCTACACCTTC.

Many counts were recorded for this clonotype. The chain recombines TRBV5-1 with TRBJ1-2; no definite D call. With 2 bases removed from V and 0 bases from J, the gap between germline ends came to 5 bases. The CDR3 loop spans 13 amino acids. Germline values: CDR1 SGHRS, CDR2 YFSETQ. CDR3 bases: TGCGCCAGCAGCTTAACCGCTAACTATGGCTACACCTTC. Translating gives CASSLTANYGYTF.

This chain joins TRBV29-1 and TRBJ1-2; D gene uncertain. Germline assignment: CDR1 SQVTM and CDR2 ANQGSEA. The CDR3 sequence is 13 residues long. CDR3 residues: CRVILTQNYGYTF. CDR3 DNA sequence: TGCAGAGTCATTCTGACCCAAAACTATGGCTACACCTTC.

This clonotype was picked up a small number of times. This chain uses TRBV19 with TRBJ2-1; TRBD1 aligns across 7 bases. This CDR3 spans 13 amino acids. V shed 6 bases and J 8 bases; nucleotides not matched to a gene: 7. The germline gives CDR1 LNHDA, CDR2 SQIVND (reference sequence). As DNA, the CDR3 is TGTGCCAGTAGCATCCGGACAGGCGATGAGCAGTTCTTC. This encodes CASSIRTGDEQFF.

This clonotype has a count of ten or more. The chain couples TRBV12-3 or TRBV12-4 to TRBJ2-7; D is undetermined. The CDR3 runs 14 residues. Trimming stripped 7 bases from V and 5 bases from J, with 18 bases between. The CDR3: CASTINPEADEQYF. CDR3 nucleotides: TGTGCCAGCACAATAAACCCTGAGGCCGACGAGCAGTACTTC.